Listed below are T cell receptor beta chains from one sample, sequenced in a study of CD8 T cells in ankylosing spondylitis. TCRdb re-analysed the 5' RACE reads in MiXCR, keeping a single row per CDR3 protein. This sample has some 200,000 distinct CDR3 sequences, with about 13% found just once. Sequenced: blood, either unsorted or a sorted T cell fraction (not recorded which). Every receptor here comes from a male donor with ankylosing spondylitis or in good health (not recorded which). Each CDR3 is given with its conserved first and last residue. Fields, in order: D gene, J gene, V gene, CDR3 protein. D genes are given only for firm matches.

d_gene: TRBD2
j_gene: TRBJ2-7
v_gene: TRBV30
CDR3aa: CAWEGLAGVSSYEQYF

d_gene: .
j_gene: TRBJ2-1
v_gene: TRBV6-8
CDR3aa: CASSTGYEQFF

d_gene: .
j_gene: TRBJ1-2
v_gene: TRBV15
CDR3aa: CATSRDGGYSEYGYTF

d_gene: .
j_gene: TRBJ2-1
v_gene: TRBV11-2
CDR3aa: CASTPKGRDNEQFF

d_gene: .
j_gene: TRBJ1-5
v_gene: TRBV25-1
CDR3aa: CASSEGWDQPQHF

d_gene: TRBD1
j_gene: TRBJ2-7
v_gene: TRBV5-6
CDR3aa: CASRPGQGINEQYF

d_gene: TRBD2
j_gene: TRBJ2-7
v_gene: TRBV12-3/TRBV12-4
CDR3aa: CASSLRASGSLYEQYF

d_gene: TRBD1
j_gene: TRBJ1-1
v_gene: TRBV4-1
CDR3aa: CASSQNRGNTEAFF

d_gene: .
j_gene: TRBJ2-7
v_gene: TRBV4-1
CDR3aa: CASSQEFWSEQYF

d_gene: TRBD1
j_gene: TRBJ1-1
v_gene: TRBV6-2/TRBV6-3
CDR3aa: CASRQTTGGNTEAFF

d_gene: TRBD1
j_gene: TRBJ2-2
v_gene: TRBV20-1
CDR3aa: CSARDGQGNGELFF

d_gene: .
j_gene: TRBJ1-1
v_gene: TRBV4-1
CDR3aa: CASSQNPGNTEAFF

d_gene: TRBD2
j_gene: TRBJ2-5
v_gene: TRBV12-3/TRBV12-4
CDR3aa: CASSLGGVQETQYF

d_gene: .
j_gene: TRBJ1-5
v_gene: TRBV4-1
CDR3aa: CASSQERTGHLSNQPQHF

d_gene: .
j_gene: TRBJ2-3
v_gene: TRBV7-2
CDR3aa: CASSPGTSSTDTQYF

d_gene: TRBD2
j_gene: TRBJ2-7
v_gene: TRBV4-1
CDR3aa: CASSQDWGRGAYEQYF

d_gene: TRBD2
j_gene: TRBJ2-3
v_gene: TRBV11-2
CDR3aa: CASSLDALAGSYTDTQYF

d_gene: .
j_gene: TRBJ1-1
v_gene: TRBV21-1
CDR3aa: CASGKPPQKMNTEAFF

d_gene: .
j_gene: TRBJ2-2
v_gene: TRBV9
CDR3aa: CASSPPTPTGELFF

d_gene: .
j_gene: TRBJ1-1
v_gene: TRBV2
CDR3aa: CASSGLYGNTEAFF

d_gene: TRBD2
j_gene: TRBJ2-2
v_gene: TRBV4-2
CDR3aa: CASSQDSAVGLAGGLDTGELFF

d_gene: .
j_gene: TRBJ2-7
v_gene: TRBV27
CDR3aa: CASSSPRGSSYEQYF

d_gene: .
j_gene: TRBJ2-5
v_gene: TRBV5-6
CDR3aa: CASSFTGKETQYF

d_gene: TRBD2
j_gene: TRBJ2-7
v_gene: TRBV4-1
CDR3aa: CASSPLGASGDLYEQYF

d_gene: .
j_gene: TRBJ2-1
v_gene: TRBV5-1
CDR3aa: CASSLGGEIEQFF

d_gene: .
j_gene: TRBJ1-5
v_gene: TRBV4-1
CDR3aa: CASSQRENSNQPQHF

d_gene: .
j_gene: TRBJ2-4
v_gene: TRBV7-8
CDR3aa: CASSLVGLGIQYF

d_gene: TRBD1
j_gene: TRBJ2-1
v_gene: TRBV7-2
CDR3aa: CASSLVTGDNEQFF

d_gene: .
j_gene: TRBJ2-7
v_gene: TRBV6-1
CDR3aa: CASSEIRGLEQYF

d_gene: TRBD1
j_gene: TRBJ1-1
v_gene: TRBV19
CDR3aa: CASSNFWTGDPNTEAFF

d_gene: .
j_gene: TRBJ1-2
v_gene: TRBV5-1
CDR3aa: CASSLAAGEGYTF